The sequence of this T cell receptor (beta chain) was determined in a study of T cell responses to AZD1222 COVID-19 vaccine. The method was immunoSEQ multiplex PCR; TCRdb's version includes in-frame clones alone and lacks a portion of them. This sample has some 130,000 clones, with 88% found just once. Study results and caveats: Clonal diversity may have been underestimated, and the donors were mostly white British, with more females than males. An increase in Spike-specific TCR breadth and depth was observed after two AZD1222 doses.

Details on this clone: Its antigen is as yet unknown.

This CDR3 is built from 16 residues. V trimming: 4 bases; J trimming: 1 base; junction bases outside the gene matches: 4. Germline loops: CDR1 LGHNA, CDR2 YNFKEQ. The rearrangement uses TRBV4-2 and TRBJ2-5; 12 bases map to TRBD2. The sequencing here drew on peripheral blood, taken on day 0 of MenACWY control vaccination. This TCR came from an adult in good health. The CDR3 DNA reads as TGTGCCAGCAGCCGGGGACTAGCGGGTGCCCAAGAGACCCAGTACTTC. It specifies CASSRGLAGAQETQYF.